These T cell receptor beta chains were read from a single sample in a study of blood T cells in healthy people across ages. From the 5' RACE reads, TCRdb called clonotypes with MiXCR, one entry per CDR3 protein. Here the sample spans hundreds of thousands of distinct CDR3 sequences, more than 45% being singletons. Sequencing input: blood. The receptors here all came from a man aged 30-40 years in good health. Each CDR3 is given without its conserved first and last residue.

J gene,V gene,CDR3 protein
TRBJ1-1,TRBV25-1,ASSEYGGNTEAF
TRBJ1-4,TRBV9,ASSDGGSELF
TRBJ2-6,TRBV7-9,ASSLPRGGPSSGANVLT
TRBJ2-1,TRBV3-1,ASSQVSGLPLAGLYNEQF
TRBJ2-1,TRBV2,ASRPDRADEQF
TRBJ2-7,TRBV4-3,ASSQLGQTEEQY
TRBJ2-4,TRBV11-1,ASSWGPGSYKQY
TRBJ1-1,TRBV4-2,ASSSPTVDGFGEAF
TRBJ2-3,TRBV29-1,SVEALGGGIPTDTQY
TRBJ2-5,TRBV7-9,ASSPGSRGNQETQY
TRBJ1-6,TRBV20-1,SASVGDSPLH
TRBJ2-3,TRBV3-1,VSSQAPTALDTQY
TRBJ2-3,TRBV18,ASSQRQGSTDTQY
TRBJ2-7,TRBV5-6,ASSLGTAMGQY
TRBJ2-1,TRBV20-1,SARVLAGGSYNEQF
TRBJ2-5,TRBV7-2,ASSLGASGGEQETQY
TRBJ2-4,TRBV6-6,ASSYSGGMTSDIQY
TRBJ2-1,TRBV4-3,ASSQDASGMVREQF
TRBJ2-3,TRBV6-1,ASSEGGDRTQY
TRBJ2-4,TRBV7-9,ASSLTGQRAKNIQY
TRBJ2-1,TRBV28,ASTPTGPSYNEQF
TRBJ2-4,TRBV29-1,SIASGDIQY
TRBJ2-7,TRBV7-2,ASSATGYEQY
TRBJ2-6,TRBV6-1,ASSRDGLSSGANVLT